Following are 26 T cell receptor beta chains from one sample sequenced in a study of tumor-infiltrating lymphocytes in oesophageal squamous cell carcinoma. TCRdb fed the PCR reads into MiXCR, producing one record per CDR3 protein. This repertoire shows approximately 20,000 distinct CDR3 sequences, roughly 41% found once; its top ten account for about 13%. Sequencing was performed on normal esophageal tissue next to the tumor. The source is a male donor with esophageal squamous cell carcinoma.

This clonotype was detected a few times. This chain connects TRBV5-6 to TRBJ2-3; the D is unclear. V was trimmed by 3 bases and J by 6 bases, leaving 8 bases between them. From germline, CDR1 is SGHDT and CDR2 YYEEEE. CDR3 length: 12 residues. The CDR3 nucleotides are TGTGCCAGCAGCTACTGGACGGATACGCAGTATTTT. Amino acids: CASSYWTDTQYF.

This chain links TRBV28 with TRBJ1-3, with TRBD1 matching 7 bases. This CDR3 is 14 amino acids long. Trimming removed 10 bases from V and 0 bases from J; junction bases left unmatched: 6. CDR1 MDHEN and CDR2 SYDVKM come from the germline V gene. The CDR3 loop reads CANGRDSSGNTIYF. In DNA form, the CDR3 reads TGTGCCAACGGACGGGACAGCTCTGGAAACACCATATATTTT.

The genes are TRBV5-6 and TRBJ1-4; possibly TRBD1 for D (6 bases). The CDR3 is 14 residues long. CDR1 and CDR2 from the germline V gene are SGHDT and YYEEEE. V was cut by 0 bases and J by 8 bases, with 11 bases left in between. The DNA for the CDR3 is TGTGCCAGCAGCTTGGGTCAGGGGACAGAAAAACTGTTTTTT. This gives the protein CASSLGQGTEKLFF. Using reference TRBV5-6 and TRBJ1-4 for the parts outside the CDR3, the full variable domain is DAGVTQSPTHLIKTRGQQVTLRCSPKSGHDTVSWYQQALGQGPQFIFQYYEEEERQRGNFPDRFSGHQFPNYSSELNVNALLLGDSALYLCASSLGQGTEKLFFGSGTQLSVL.

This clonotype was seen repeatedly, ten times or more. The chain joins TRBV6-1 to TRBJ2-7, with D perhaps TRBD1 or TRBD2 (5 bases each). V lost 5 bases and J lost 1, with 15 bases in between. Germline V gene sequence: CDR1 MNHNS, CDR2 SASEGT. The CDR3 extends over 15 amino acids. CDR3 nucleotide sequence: TGTGCCAGCAGTCGTCCCGGGACGGTATCCTACGAGCAGTACTTC. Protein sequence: CASSRPGTVSYEQYF.

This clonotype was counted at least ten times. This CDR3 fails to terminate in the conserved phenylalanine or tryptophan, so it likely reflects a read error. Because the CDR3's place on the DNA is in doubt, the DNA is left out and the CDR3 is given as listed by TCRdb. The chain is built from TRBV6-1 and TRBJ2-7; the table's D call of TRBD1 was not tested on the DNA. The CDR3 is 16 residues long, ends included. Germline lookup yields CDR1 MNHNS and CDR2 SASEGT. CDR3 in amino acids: CASSAQGGKYGYTFGS.

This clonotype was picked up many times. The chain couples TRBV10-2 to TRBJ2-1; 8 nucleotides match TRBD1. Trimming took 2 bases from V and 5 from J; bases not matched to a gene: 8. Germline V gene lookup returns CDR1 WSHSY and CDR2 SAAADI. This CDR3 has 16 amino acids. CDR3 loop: CASSEIWAGGHNEQFF. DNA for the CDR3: TGCGCCAGCAGTGAGATCTGGGCAGGGGGCCACAATGAGCAGTTCTTC.

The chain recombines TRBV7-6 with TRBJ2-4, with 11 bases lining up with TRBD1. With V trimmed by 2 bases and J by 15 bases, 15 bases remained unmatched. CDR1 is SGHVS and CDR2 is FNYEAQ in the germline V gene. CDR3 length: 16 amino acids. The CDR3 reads CASSLYGTGGSGELYF. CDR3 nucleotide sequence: TGTGCCAGCAGCTTATATGGGACAGGGGGATCCGGGGAGCTGTACTTC.

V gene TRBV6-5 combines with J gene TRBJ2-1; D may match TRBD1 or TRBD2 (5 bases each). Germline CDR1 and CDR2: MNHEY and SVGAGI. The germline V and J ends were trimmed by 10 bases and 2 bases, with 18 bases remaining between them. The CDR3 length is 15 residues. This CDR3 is CATKRTGTPYNEQFF. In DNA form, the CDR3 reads TGTGCCACCAAAAGAACCGGGACCCCCTACAATGAGCAGTTCTTC.

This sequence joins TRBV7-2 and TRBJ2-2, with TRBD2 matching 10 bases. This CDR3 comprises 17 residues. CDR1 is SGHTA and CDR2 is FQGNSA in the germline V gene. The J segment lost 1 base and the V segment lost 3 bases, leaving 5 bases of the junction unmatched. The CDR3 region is CASSFRTSGGNTGELFF. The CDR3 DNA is TGTGCCAGCAGCTTCAGGACTAGCGGAGGGAACACCGGGGAGCTGTTTTTT.

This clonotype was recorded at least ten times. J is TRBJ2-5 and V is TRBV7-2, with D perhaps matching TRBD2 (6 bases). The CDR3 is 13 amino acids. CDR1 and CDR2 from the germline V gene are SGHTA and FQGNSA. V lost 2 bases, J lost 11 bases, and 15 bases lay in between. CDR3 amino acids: CASSLWRGNEQYF. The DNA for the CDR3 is TGTGCCAGCAGCTTATGGCGGGGCAATGAGCAGTACTTC.

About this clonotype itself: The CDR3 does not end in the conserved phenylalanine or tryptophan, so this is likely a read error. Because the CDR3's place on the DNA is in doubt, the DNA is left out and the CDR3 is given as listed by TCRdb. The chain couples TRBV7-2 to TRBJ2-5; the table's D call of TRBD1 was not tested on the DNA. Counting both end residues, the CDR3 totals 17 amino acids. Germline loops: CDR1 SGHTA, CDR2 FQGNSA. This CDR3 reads CASSTGQGARYEQYFGN.

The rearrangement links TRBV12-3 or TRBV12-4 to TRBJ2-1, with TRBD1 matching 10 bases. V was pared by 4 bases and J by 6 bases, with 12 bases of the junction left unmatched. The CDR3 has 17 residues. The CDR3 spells CASSYGGTGVGPNEQFF. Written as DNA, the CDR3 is TGTGCCAGCAGTTACGGCGGGACAGGGGTGGGACCCAATGAGCAGTTCTTC.

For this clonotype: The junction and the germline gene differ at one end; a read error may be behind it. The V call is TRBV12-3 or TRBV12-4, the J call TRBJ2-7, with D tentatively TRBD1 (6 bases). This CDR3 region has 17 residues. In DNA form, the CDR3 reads TGTGCCAGCAGCACGCTGGCGGCGGCAGGGGTTTATTCACCCCTCCACTTC. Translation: CASSTLAAAGVYSPLHF.

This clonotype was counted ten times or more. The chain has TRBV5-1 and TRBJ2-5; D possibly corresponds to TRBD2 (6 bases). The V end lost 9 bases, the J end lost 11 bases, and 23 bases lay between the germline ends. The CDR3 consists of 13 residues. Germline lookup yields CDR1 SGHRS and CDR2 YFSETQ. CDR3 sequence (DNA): TGCGCCACCAGTTACGGGGTCGGGGAGGAGCAGTACTTC. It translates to CATSYGVGEEQYF. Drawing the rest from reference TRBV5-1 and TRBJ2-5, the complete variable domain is KAGVTQTPRYLIKTRGQQVTLSCSPISGHRSVSWYQQTPGQGLQFLFEYFSETQRNKGNFPGRFSGRQFSNSRSEMNVSTLELGDSALYLCATSYGVGEEQYFGPGTRLLVL.

CDR3 nucleotide sequence: TGCGCCAGCAGCTCCGTAGCGGGAGGGATCTACAATGAGCAGTTCTTC. It specifies CASSSVAGGIYNEQFF. The chain recombines TRBV5-1 with TRBJ2-1; 11 bases align to TRBD2. After removal of 3 bases from V and 3 bases from J, the junction contained 5 bases not matched to a gene. The CDR3 length is 16 residues. CDR1 is SGHRS and CDR2 is YFSETQ in the germline V gene.

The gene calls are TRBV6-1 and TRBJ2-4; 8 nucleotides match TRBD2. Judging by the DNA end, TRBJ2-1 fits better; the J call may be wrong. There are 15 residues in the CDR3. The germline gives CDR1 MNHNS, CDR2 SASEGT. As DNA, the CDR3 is TGTGCCAGCAGTGAAGAGGTCGGGGGGGCCAATGAGCAGTTCTTC. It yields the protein CASSEEVGGANEQFF.

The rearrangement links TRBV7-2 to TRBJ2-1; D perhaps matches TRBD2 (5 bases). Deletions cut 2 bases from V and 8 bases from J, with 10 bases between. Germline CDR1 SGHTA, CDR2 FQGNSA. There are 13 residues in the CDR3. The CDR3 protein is CASSLQVRDEQFF. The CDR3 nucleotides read TGTGCCAGCAGCTTACAGGTGCGGGATGAGCAGTTCTTC.

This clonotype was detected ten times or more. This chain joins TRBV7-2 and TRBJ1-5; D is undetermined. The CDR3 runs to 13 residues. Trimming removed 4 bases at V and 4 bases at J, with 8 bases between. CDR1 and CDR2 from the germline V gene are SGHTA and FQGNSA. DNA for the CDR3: TGTGCCAGCAGCTGGTGGGAGAATCAGCCCCAGCATTTT. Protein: CASSWWENQPQHF.

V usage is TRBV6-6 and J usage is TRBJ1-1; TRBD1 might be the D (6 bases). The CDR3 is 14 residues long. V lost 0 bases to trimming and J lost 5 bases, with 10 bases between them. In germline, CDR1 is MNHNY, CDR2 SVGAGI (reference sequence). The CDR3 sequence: CASSYSDSGTEAFF. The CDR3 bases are TGTGCCAGCAGTTACTCGGACAGCGGGACTGAAGCTTTCTTT.

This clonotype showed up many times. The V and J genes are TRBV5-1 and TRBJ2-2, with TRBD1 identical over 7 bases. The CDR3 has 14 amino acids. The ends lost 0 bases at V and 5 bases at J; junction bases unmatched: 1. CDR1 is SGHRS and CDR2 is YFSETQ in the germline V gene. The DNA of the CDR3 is TGCGCCAGCAGCTTGGACAGGGGTACCGGGGAGCTGTTTTTT. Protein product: CASSLDRGTGELFF.

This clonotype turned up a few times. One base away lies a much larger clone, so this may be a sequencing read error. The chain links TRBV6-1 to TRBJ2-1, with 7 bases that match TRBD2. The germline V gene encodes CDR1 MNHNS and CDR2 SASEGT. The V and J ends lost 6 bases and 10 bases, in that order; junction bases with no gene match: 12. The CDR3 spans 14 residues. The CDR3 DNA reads TGTGCCAGCAGGCCTACTTCCGGAGCGGGGGAGCAGTTCTTC. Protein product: CASRPTSGAGEQFF.

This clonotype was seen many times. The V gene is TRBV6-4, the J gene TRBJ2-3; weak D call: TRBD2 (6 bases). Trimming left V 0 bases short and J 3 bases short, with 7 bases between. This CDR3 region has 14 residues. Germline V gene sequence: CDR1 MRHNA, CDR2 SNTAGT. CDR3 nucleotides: TGTGCCAGCAGTGACTCGGAGGGGACAGATACGCAGTATTTT. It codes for CASSDSEGTDTQYF.

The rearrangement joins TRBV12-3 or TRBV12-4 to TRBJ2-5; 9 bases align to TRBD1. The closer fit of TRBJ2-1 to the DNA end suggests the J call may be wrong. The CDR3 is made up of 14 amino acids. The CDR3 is CASTDRGFHNEQFF. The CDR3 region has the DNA TGTGCCAGCACAGACAGGGGGTTCCACAATGAGCAGTTCTTC.

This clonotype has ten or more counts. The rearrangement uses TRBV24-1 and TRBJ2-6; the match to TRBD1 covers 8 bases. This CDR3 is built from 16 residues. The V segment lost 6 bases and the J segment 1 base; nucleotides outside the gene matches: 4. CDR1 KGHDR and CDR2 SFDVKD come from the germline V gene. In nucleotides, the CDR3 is TGTGCCACCAGTTGGACAGGGCCGTCTGGGGCCAACGTCCTGACTTTC. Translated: CATSWTGPSGANVLTF.

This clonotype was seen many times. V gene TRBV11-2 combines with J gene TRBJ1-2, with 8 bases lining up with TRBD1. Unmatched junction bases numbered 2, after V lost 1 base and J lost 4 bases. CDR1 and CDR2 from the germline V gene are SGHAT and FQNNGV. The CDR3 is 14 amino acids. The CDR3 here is CASSLVQGAYGYTF. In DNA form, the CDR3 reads TGTGCCAGCAGCTTAGTCCAGGGGGCCTATGGCTACACCTTC.

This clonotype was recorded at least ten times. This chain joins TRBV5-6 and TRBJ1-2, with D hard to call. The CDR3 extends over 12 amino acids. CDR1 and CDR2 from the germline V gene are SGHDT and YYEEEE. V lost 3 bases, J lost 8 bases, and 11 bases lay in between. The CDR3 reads CASSSARDGYTF. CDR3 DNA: TGTGCCAGCAGCTCAGCCCGTGACGGCTACACCTTC.